These T cell receptor beta chains were read from a single sample in a study of T-cell reconstitution after alpha-beta-depleted transplantation in children. TCRdb ran MiXCR on the PCR reads and lists one entry per CDR3 protein. The profile shows 250,000 to 300,000 distinct CDR3 sequences, 6.5% to 9% of them singletons. The sample in question was peripheral blood, obtained 360 days after TCRalphabeta/CD19-depleted stem cell transplant. These receptors were taken from a female patient aged 2 to 10 who had a stem cell transplant for Fanconi anemia, so the T cells may come from the graft donor. Each CDR3 is given with its conserved first and last residue. A D gene is named only where the DNA matches it firmly. Clone size appears in some rows only: once, few, many, or a class for an expanded clone.

D gene: -
J gene: TRBJ2-3
V gene: TRBV2
clone size: many
CDR3 DNA: TGTGCCAGCAGTGTGACAGCCACAGATACGCAGTATTTT
CDR3 protein: CASSVTATDTQYF

D gene: -
J gene: TRBJ2-1
V gene: TRBV29-1
clone size: many
CDR3 DNA: TGCAGCGTTGATCGGCCTGTTCTGAGCTCCTACAATGAGCAGTTCTTC
CDR3 protein: CSVDRPVLSSYNEQFF

D gene: -
J gene: TRBJ1-2
V gene: TRBV20-1
clone size: -
CDR3 DNA: TGCAGTGCTAGCGCCTCCTATGGCTACACCTTC
CDR3 protein: CSASASYGYTF

D gene: TRBD2
J gene: TRBJ2-3
V gene: TRBV27
clone size: few
CDR3 DNA: TGTGCCAGCACCGCTAGCGGGGGCGCGCAGTATTTT
CDR3 protein: CASTASGGAQYF

D gene: TRBD1
J gene: TRBJ1-2
V gene: TRBV7-6
clone size: many
CDR3 DNA: TGTGCCAGCAGCTTCGGACAGGGACAGGGCTACACCTTC
CDR3 protein: CASSFGQGQGYTF

D gene: -
J gene: TRBJ2-7
V gene: TRBV3-1
clone size: many
CDR3 DNA: TGTGCCAGCAGCCCGTACGGGACTTTCTCCTACGAGCAGTACTTC
CDR3 protein: CASSPYGTFSYEQYF

D gene: -
J gene: TRBJ1-5
V gene: TRBV10-3
clone size: -
CDR3 DNA: TGTGCCATCCAGGTGAATAGCAATCAGCCCCAGCATTTT
CDR3 protein: CAIQVNSNQPQHF

D gene: TRBD2
J gene: TRBJ2-1
V gene: TRBV20-1
clone size: few
CDR3 DNA: TGCAGTGCTAGAATCCCCTTAGCGGGGTTTTTAAGCTCCTACAATGAGCAGTTCTTC
CDR3 protein: CSARIPLAGFLSSYNEQFF

D gene: -
J gene: TRBJ2-3
V gene: TRBV12-3/TRBV12-4
clone size: many
CDR3 DNA: TGTGCCAGCAGTTTTACTGGCGGGGTGCGCACAGATACGCAGTATTTT
CDR3 protein: CASSFTGGVRTDTQYF

D gene: TRBD1
J gene: TRBJ1-2
V gene: TRBV7-2
clone size: many
CDR3 DNA: TGTGCCAGCAGCCCGCGACAGGGGGGCTTCTATGGCTACACCTTC
CDR3 protein: CASSPRQGGFYGYTF

D gene: -
J gene: TRBJ2-7
V gene: TRBV15
clone size: many
CDR3 DNA: TGTGCCACCAGCAGATTGGACGAGCAGTACTTC
CDR3 protein: CATSRLDEQYF

D gene: -
J gene: TRBJ1-2
V gene: TRBV15
clone size: few
CDR3 DNA: TGTGCCACCAGCAGAGATGGGACTTATTATGGCTACACCTTC
CDR3 protein: CATSRDGTYYGYTF

D gene: -
J gene: TRBJ1-2
V gene: TRBV5-4
clone size: few
CDR3 DNA: TGTGCCAGCAGCACCGGGCCCTATGGCTACACCTTC
CDR3 protein: CASSTGPYGYTF

D gene: TRBD2
J gene: TRBJ2-1
V gene: TRBV4-1
clone size: many
CDR3 DNA: TGCGCCAGCAGCCACGGACTAGGCAACAATGAGCAGTTCTTC
CDR3 protein: CASSHGLGNNEQFF

D gene: -
J gene: TRBJ2-3
V gene: TRBV7-9
clone size: many
CDR3 DNA: TGTGCCAGCGCAAGGGGAAGGGACACAGATACGCAGTATTTT
CDR3 protein: CASARGRDTDTQYF

D gene: TRBD1
J gene: TRBJ2-1
V gene: TRBV6-5
clone size: -
CDR3 DNA: TGTGCCAGCAGTTACCTCGGGACAGGGGGCCACTACAATGAGCAGTTCTTC
CDR3 protein: CASSYLGTGGHYNEQFF

D gene: -
J gene: TRBJ2-7
V gene: TRBV10-2
clone size: many
CDR3 DNA: TGCGCCAGCATTCCCGACGGAGCCTACGAGCAGTACTTC
CDR3 protein: CASIPDGAYEQYF

D gene: -
J gene: TRBJ2-1
V gene: TRBV15
clone size: -
CDR3 DNA: TGTGCCACCAGCAGGGACAGATTCACTTACAATGAGCAGTTCTTC
CDR3 protein: CATSRDRFTYNEQFF

D gene: -
J gene: TRBJ2-1
V gene: TRBV12-3/TRBV12-4
clone size: many
CDR3 DNA: TGTGCCAGCACTCGAATGACCGGGCGGAAGGGGTGGGAGCAGTTCTTC
CDR3 protein: CASTRMTGRKGWEQFF

D gene: -
J gene: TRBJ2-1
V gene: TRBV4-2
clone size: many
CDR3 DNA: TGTGCCAGCAGCCAGCCCCCACGGCAAGATGAGCAGTTCTTC
CDR3 protein: CASSQPPRQDEQFF

D gene: -
J gene: TRBJ2-5
V gene: TRBV28
clone size: many
CDR3 DNA: TGTGCCAGCAGTCCGAATATCGGGCGTGAGACCCAGTACTTC
CDR3 protein: CASSPNIGRETQYF

D gene: TRBD1
J gene: TRBJ2-1
V gene: TRBV5-1
clone size: many
CDR3 DNA: TGCGCCAGCAGCTTGGTCATAGACAGGGGTTACAATGAGCAGTTCTTC
CDR3 protein: CASSLVIDRGYNEQFF

D gene: -
J gene: TRBJ1-1
V gene: TRBV19
clone size: few
CDR3 DNA: TGTGCCAGTAGTAAGGACCTGTCCTTGAACACTGAAGCTTTCTTT
CDR3 protein: CASSKDLSLNTEAFF

D gene: -
J gene: TRBJ2-6
V gene: TRBV11-2
clone size: -
CDR3 DNA: TGTGCCAGCAGCTTAAACCCAGGGAGCTCTGGGGCCAACGTCCTGACTTTC
CDR3 protein: CASSLNPGSSGANVLTF

D gene: -
J gene: TRBJ1-2
V gene: TRBV18
clone size: few
CDR3 DNA: TGTGCCAGCTCACCGACGATAGCTGGCTACACCTTC
CDR3 protein: CASSPTIAGYTF

D gene: TRBD2
J gene: TRBJ2-3
V gene: TRBV9
clone size: many
CDR3 DNA: TGTGCCAGCAGCCCACTAGCGGGGGATATGGCAGATACGCAGTATTTT
CDR3 protein: CASSPLAGDMADTQYF

D gene: -
J gene: TRBJ2-7
V gene: TRBV2
clone size: many
CDR3 DNA: TGTGCCAGCAGCCAAGGGGAGTACGAGCAGTACTTC
CDR3 protein: CASSQGEYEQYF

D gene: -
J gene: TRBJ2-3
V gene: TRBV4-2
clone size: -
CDR3 DNA: TGTGCCAGCAGCCAATTATCCCCTAGCATTGATACGCAGTATTTT
CDR3 protein: CASSQLSPSIDTQYF

D gene: -
J gene: TRBJ1-3
V gene: TRBV12-3/TRBV12-4
clone size: -
CDR3 DNA: TGTGCCAGCAGTTTAACACGGACACGGTACGACTTACCTTCTGGAAACACCATATATTTT
CDR3 protein: CASSLTRTRYDLPSGNTIYF

D gene: -
J gene: TRBJ2-7
V gene: TRBV2
clone size: -
CDR3 DNA: TGTGCCAGCAACACAGGTCGGGGGTACGAGCAGTACTTC
CDR3 protein: CASNTGRGYEQYF

D gene: -
J gene: TRBJ2-5
V gene: TRBV3-1
clone size: few
CDR3 DNA: TGTGCCAGCTCCGCTCCTGATCAAGAGACCCAGTACTTC
CDR3 protein: CASSAPDQETQYF